This T cell receptor (beta chain) stems from a study of identical twins. General study points: Models underestimated how often monozygotic twins shared out-of-frame TCR alpha.

A note on this clonotype: Antigen: not known.

After template switching added a universal primer site, the resulting cDNA carried unique molecular identifiers. TCRdb independently ran MiXCR on the 5' RACE reads; one entry per CDR3 protein. Of 210,000 or so distinct CDR3 sequences in the sample, around 8% were seen once. The sample was also reused in another study, on yellow fever vaccine responses in identical twins.

The clonotype originates from a young woman in good health. What was sequenced was memory (CD45RO+) T cells sorted from blood.

The DNA for the CDR3 is TGTGCCAGCAGCCCTTTAACTGGATTTAGCGGGAGGGAATCCACCGGGGAGCTGTTTTTT. It encodes CASSPLTGFSGRESTGELFF. The rearrangement links TRBV11-2 to TRBJ2-2, with 11 bases that match TRBD2. The CDR3 has 20 amino acids. J gave up 4 bases and V 5 bases, and 18 bases lay outside the gene matches. CDR1 is SGHAT, CDR2 FQNNGV, per germline. Combining the CDR3 with reference TRBV11-2 and TRBJ2-2 gives the whole variable domain EAGVAQSPRYKIIEKRQSVAFWCNPISGHATLYWYQQILGQGPKLLIQFQNNGVVDDSQLPKDRFSAERLKGVDSTLKIQPAKLEDSAVYLCASSPLTGFSGRESTGELFFGEGSRLTVL.